This T cell receptor beta chain came from a study of T cell repertoires in cytomegalovirus infection. Study observations and caveats: CMV-specific HLA-C-restricted TCR beta clonotypes dominated the ex vivo response.

As concerns this clonotype: Its antigen remains unknown.

TCRdb recomputed calls from the reads with MiXCR, one row per CDR3 protein. The sample consists of about 740,000 distinct CDR3 sequences, less than 40% of them appearing once. Trimming stripped 6 bases from V and 3 bases from J, with 15 bases between. The germline V gene encodes CDR1 MNHEY and CDR2 SVGAGI. The CDR3 has 15 residues. The V call is TRBV6-5, the J call TRBJ1-5; a weak D match, TRBD1 (6 bases). The sequence was obtained from a human donor in good health (CMV status not recorded). Some clones in this sample may be carry-over from other donors' samples. The sample was PBMCs. The CDR3 loop is CASRRETGNNQPQHF. Here the CDR3 DNA reads TGTGCCAGCAGGCGGGAGACAGGAAACAATCAGCCCCAGCATTTT.